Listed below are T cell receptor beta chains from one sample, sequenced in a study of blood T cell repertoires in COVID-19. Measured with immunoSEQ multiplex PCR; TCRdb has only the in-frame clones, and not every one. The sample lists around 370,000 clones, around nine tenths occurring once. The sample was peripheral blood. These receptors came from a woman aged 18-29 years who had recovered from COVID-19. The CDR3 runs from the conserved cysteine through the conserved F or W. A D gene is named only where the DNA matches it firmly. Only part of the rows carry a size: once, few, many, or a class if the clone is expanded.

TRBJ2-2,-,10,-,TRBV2,TGTGCCAGCAGGCGGGGGGAGCTGTTTTTT,CASRRGELFF
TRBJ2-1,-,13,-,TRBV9,TGTGCCAGCAGCGTAGCGGGAGATAGTGAGCAGTTCTTC,CASSVAGDSEQFF
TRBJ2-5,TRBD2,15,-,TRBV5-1,TGCGCCAGCAGCTATGGACTAGCGGGTCAAGAGACCCAGTACTTC,CASSYGLAGQETQYF
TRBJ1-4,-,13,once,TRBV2,TGTGCCAGCAAGCGGGGGGCGGATGAAAAACTGTTTTTT,CASKRGADEKLFF
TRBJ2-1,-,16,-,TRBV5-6,TGTGCCAGCAGCTTGGTTTTAGGGGTTTCCTACAATGAGCAGTTCTTC,CASSLVLGVSYNEQFF
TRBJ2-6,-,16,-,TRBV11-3,TGTGCCAGCAGCCCCCTCAGCCTAGCCAGGGCCAACGTCCTGACTTTC,CASSPLSLARANVLTF
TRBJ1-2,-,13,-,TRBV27,TGTGCCAGCAGTCCCCATCGCTTAGAAGGCTACACCTTC,CASSPHRLEGYTF
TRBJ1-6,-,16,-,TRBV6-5,TGTGCCAGCAGTTATATCGGGGGAGCGAGTAATTCACCCCTCCACTTT,CASSYIGGASNSPLHF
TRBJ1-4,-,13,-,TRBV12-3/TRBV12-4,TGTGCCAGCAGTTTATCGGTTTATGAAAAACTGTTTTTT,CASSLSVYEKLFF
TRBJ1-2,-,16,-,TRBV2,TGTGCCAGCAGTGAAGGCTTTGCAGGGGACGGCTATGGCTACACCTTC,CASSEGFAGDGYGYTF
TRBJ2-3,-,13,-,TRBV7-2,TGTGCCAGCAGCCCTCAGGGGACAGATACGCAGTATTTT,CASSPQGTDTQYF
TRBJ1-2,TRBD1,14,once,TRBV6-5,TGTGCCAGCAGCACCGTGACAGGGGATGTTGGCTACACCTTC,CASSTVTGDVGYTF
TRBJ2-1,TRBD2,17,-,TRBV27,TGTGCCAGCAGTTTATTGTTCGGGACTAGCGGATACAATGAGCAGTTCTTC,CASSLLFGTSGYNEQFF
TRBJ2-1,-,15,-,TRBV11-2,TGTGCCAGCAGCTTACGGGTGAGCTCCTACAATGAGCAGTTCTTC,CASSLRVSSYNEQFF
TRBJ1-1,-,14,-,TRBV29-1,TGCAGCGTGAGACAGACAAGGGCGAGGACTGAAGCTTTCTTT,CSVRQTRARTEAFF
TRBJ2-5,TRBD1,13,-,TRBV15,TGTGCCACCAGCAGAGCCAGGGGGGAGACCCAGTACTTC,CATSRARGETQYF
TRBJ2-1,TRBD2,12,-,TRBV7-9,TGTGCCAGCAGCTCAGGACTAGTGGAGCAGTTCTTC,CASSSGLVEQFF
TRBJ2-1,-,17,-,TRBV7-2,TGTGCCAGCAGCTTAGGGGTCAGCGGGCTTAATGTCAATGAGCAGTTCTTC,CASSLGVSGLNVNEQFF
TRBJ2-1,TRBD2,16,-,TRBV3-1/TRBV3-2,TGTGCCAGCAGCCAAGTGGTGGGACTAGCGGACAATGAGCAGTTCTTC,CASSQVVGLADNEQFF